Below, 28 T cell receptor beta chains from the same sample are listed, as sequenced in a study of technical replicates of blood from a handful of donors. The method was immunoSEQ multiplex PCR; TCRdb's version includes in-frame clones alone and lacks a portion of them. The table lists 40,000 to 55,000 clones, roughly 95% of them singletons. Material for sequencing was T cells isolated from PBMCs. Source of these receptors: a human donor in good health.

This chain links TRBV7-9 with TRBJ2-1; tentatively, D is TRBD1 (6 bases). CDR3 length: 14 amino acids. V was clipped by 4 bases and J by 8 bases, with 15 bases between them. CDR1 is SEHNR and CDR2 is FQNEAQ in the germline V gene (reference sequence). CDR3 sequence: CASSSGEGDDEQFF. The CDR3 DNA follows: TGTGCCAGCAGCTCAGGGGAAGGGGATGATGAGCAGTTCTTC.

This chain links TRBV5-4 with TRBJ2-7; 9 bases match TRBD2. The CDR3 consists of 15 residues. The ends lost 3 bases at V and 4 bases at J; junction bases unmatched: 8. CDR1 is SGHNT, CDR2 YYREEE, per germline (reference sequence). Here the CDR3 DNA reads TGTGCCAGCAGCTCTAGCGGGGCAAACTTATACGAGCAGTACTTC. It codes for CASSSSGANLYEQYF.

This rearrangement joins TRBV19 to TRBJ1-2; D is ambiguous. The length of the CDR3 is 15 residues. CDR1 and CDR2 from the germline V gene are LNHDA and SQIVND (reference sequence). The germline V and J ends were trimmed by 7 bases and 3 bases, with 18 bases remaining between them. CDR3 DNA sequence: TGTGCCAGTACGATCGGTACTTTCCTGGACTATGGCTACACCTTC. Residues: CASTIGTFLDYGYTF.

V gene TRBV10-1 combines with J gene TRBJ1-1, with 7 bases lining up with TRBD1. V dropped 3 bases and J dropped 3; count of bases not matched to a gene: 1. Germline V gene lookup returns CDR1 WNHNN and CDR2 SYGVQD (reference sequence). The CDR3 length is 13 residues. The CDR3 is CASSETGDTEAFF. CDR3 coding DNA: TGCGCCAGCAGTGAAACAGGGGACACTGAAGCTTTCTTT.

V is TRBV4-3 and J is TRBJ1-1; 7 positions agree with TRBD1. V gave up 5 bases and J gave up 3 bases; unmatched junction bases: 9. CDR3 length equals 15 residues. Germline CDR1 LGHNA, CDR2 YSLEER. The DNA for the CDR3 is TGCGCCAGCAGCTGGGGTTTAGGGACAGACACTGAAGCTTTCTTT. It specifies CASSWGLGTDTEAFF.

The chain carries TRBV25-1 and TRBJ2-7, with 9 positions matching TRBD1. Unmatched junction bases numbered 5, after V lost 2 bases and J lost 6 bases. Germline V gives CDR1 MGHDK, CDR2 SYGVNS. The CDR3 totals 14 residues. In DNA form, the CDR3 reads TGTGCCAGCAGTGAACCGGGACAGGGTGCCGAGCAGTACTTC. Its protein is CASSEPGQGAEQYF.

The rearrangement links TRBV7-9 to TRBJ2-2, with 7 bases matching TRBD1. Per the germline V gene, CDR1 is SEHNR and CDR2 is FQNEAQ (reference sequence). V was clipped by 2 bases and J by 6 bases; unmatched bases: 6. The CDR3 extends over 15 amino acids. CDR3 nucleotides: TGTGCCAGCAGCTTAACAGGGGAGACGTCCGGGGAGCTGTTTTTT. Translated, it gives CASSLTGETSGELFF.

This chain links TRBV5-6 with TRBJ1-1; 8 positions match TRBD1. Germline assignment: CDR1 SGHDT and CDR2 YYEEEE. Germline trimming cut 4 bases from V and 2 bases from J; bases unmatched to any gene: 4. This CDR3 region has 14 residues. The CDR3 spells CASSKDRANTEAFF. CDR3 sequence (DNA): TGTGCCAGCAGCAAGGACAGGGCAAACACTGAAGCTTTCTTT.

This chain uses TRBV7-6 with TRBJ2-1; 9 nucleotides line up with TRBD1. Per the germline V gene, CDR1 is SGHVS and CDR2 is FNYEAQ. V dropped 3 bases and J dropped 1; count of bases not matched to a gene: 7. The CDR3 runs to 17 residues. The CDR3: CASSFTGGAFSYNEQFF. The CDR3 DNA reads TGTGCCAGCAGCTTCACAGGGGGCGCCTTTTCCTACAATGAGCAGTTCTTC.

This clone showed up just once. V is TRBV19 and J is TRBJ2-7; weak D call: TRBD2 (6 bases). V was cut by 9 bases and J by 0 bases, with 15 bases left in between. The CDR3 spans 14 residues. CDR1 is LNHDA and CDR2 is SQIVND in the germline V gene (reference sequence). In nucleotides, the CDR3 is TGTGCCAGCAGCCCGGGGGTTATCTCCTACGAGCAGTACTTC. It encodes CASSPGVISYEQYF.

The CDR3 region is CASSLGGRGADTQYF. As DNA, the CDR3 is TGTGCCAGCAGTTTAGGCGGGAGAGGCGCAGATACGCAGTATTTT. This chain links TRBV28 with TRBJ2-3, with 7 positions matching TRBD2. V dropped 2 bases and J dropped 4; count of bases not matched to a gene: 6. The CDR3 is 15 amino acids. Germline CDR1 MDHEN, CDR2 SYDVKM.

The table lists this clone with a count of one. The rearrangement joins TRBV5-1 to TRBJ2-3, with TRBD1 identical over 8 bases. Looked up from germline, CDR1 is SGHRS and CDR2 is YFSETQ. The CDR3 runs to 14 residues. V trimming: 4 bases; J trimming: 6 bases; junction bases outside the gene matches: 7. CDR3 in amino acids: CASSVQGAQDTQYF. CDR3 nucleotide sequence: TGCGCCAGCAGCGTCCAGGGGGCTCAGGATACGCAGTATTTT.

V is TRBV7-8 and J is TRBJ1-5, with 8 bases fitting TRBD1. The length of the CDR3 is 18 residues. The junction had 12 bases not matched to a gene; V was cut back by 5 bases and J by 0 bases. The germline CDR1 and CDR2 sequences are SGHVS and FQNEAQ. The chain's CDR3 is CASSQVEYRGYSNQPQHF. The CDR3 DNA follows: TGTGCCAGCAGCCAAGTTGAATACAGGGGGTATAGCAATCAGCCCCAGCATTTT.

CDR3 region: CASRWTGNTEAFF. CDR3 sequence (DNA): TGTGCCAGCAGATGGACAGGGAACACTGAAGCTTTCTTT. V gene TRBV6-5 combines with J gene TRBJ1-1; TRBD1 aligns across 7 bases. The V segment lost 6 bases and the J segment 1 base; nucleotides outside the gene matches: 2. Germline CDR1 MNHEY, CDR2 SVGAGI. CDR3 length equals 13 residues.

The chain employs TRBV4-1 and TRBJ2-7; 9 bases are shared with TRBD1. V lost 4 bases, J lost 2 bases, and 9 bases stayed unmatched. The CDR3 runs 16 residues. Looked up from germline, CDR1 is MGHRA and CDR2 is YSYEKL. CDR3 sequence reads: CASSRARTGVPYEQYF. CDR3 DNA: TGCGCCAGCAGCCGAGCCAGGACAGGGGTACCCTACGAGCAGTACTTC.

This chain connects TRBV13 to TRBJ2-1, with D unclear. Trimming took off 5 bases at V and 9 bases at J, with 17 bases between the two ends. CDR1 is PRHDT and CDR2 is FYEKMQ in the germline V gene (reference sequence). This CDR3 is built from 14 residues. CDR3 loop: CASSPDPQVPEQFF. In DNA form, the CDR3 reads TGTGCCAGCAGCCCCGACCCCCAGGTTCCTGAGCAGTTCTTC.

V and J are TRBV5-1 and TRBJ2-3; TRBD2 matches at 10 bases. Germline-derived CDR1 and CDR2 are SGHRS and YFSETQ. The CDR3 is made up of 16 amino acids. The V segment lost 0 bases and the J segment 5 bases; nucleotides outside the gene matches: 6. In nucleotides, the CDR3 is TGCGCCAGCAGCTTGGGCGCTAGCGGGAGATTAGATACGCAGTATTTT. Protein product: CASSLGASGRLDTQYF. The whole variable domain, remainder taken from reference TRBV5-1 and TRBJ2-3, is KAGVTQTPRYLIKTRGQQVTLSCSPISGHRSVSWYQQTPGQGLQFLFEYFSETQRNKGNFPGRFSGRQFSNSRSEMNVSTLELGDSALYLCASSLGASGRLDTQYFGPGTRLTVL.

The rearrangement joins TRBV6-5 to TRBJ1-2, with TRBD1 matching over 7 bases. Losses at the gene ends were 5 bases for V and 1 base for J; bases not matched to a gene: 4. From germline, CDR1 is MNHEY and CDR2 SVGAGI. This CDR3 has 14 amino acids. The DNA for the CDR3 is TGTGCCAGCAGTAGGGACAGCCATAACTATGGCTACACCTTC. Protein product: CASSRDSHNYGYTF.

This sequence joins TRBV27 and TRBJ2-1, with 13 nucleotides matching TRBD2. This CDR3 region has 15 residues. Germline assignment: CDR1 MNHEY and CDR2 SMNVEV (reference sequence). Trimming cost V 6 bases and J 6 bases; bases outside gene matches: 5. In DNA, the CDR3 is TGTGCCAGCAGCCTGGGACTAGCGGGAATCAATGAGCAGTTCTTC. Encoded protein: CASSLGLAGINEQFF.

This sequence joins TRBV10-3 and TRBJ1-5; the match to TRBD1 covers 10 bases. CDR1 and CDR2 from the germline V gene are ENHRY and SYGVKD. V lost 2 bases, J lost 3 bases, and 7 bases stayed unmatched. The CDR3 is 17 amino acids. CDR3: CAISEVRTGGTNQPQHF. The CDR3, as DNA: TGTGCCATCAGTGAGGTAAGGACAGGGGGTACCAATCAGCCCCAGCATTTT.

This chain joins TRBV28 and TRBJ2-5; 10 bases are a match to TRBD1. V shed 6 bases, J shed 2 bases, and the junction held 6 bases outside the gene matches. The CDR3 covers 15 residues. Germline CDR1 and CDR2: MDHEN and SYDVKM. As DNA, the CDR3 is TGTGCCAGCAGCTTAGGGACAGGGGTTCAAGAGACCCAGTACTTC. Translated: CASSLGTGVQETQYF.

J is TRBJ2-7 and V is TRBV18, with D perhaps matching TRBD2 (6 bases). The V end lost 3 bases, the J end lost 0 bases, and 9 bases lay between the germline ends. CDR1 and CDR2 from the germline V gene are KGHSH and LQKENI. This CDR3 spans 14 amino acids. CDR3 bases: TGTGCCAGCTCACCGCCTAGCGTCTCCTACGAGCAGTACTTC. Translation: CASSPPSVSYEQYF.

The chain uses TRBV19 and TRBJ1-5; no clear D gene. The CDR3 spans 13 residues. V lost 1 base, J lost 7 bases, and 8 bases lay in between. Germline-derived CDR1 and CDR2 are LNHDA and SQIVND (reference sequence). The chain's CDR3 is CASSIGSGQPQHF. In nucleotides, the CDR3 is TGTGCCAGTAGTATAGGCTCAGGCCAGCCCCAGCATTTT.

The chain carries TRBV11-3 and TRBJ2-7, with TRBD2 matching 11 bases. The CDR3 is made up of 14 amino acids. The ends lost 5 bases at V and 4 bases at J; junction bases unmatched: 4. Germline CDR1 reads SGHNT; CDR2 reads YENEEA. In DNA form, the CDR3 reads TGTGCCAGCAGCCCGCGACTAGCGGGGTACGAGCAGTACTTC. Its protein is CASSPRLAGYEQYF.

The V and J genes are TRBV5-1 and TRBJ2-7, with a tentative D call TRBD2 (7 bases). CDR1 SGHRS and CDR2 YFSETQ come from the germline V gene. Trimming cost V 0 bases and J 2 bases, with 9 bases left between them. The length of the CDR3 is 14 residues. CDR3 coding DNA: TGCGCCAGCAGCTTGGCCGGGGGGCCCTACGAGCAGTACTTC. This translates into CASSLAGGPYEQYF. The whole variable domain, filled in from reference TRBV5-1 and TRBJ2-7, reads KAGVTQTPRYLIKTRGQQVTLSCSPISGHRSVSWYQQTPGQGLQFLFEYFSETQRNKGNFPGRFSGRQFSNSRSEMNVSTLELGDSALYLCASSLAGGPYEQYFGPGTRLTVT.

This sequence joins TRBV5-4 and TRBJ2-1; TRBD2 agrees at 13 bases. The germline gives CDR1 SGHNT, CDR2 YYREEE (reference sequence). This CDR3 contains 16 residues. Germline trimming cut 1 base from V and 8 bases from J; bases unmatched to any gene: 6. This CDR3 is CASSLTSGRALDEQFF. In DNA, the CDR3 is TGTGCCAGCAGCTTGACTAGCGGGAGGGCTCTAGATGAGCAGTTCTTC.

This chain joins TRBV11-2 and TRBJ1-2; D uncertain. Germline values: CDR1 SGHAT, CDR2 FQNNGV. Trimming removed 6 bases at V and 4 bases at J, with 15 bases between. The CDR3 covers 14 residues. The chain's CDR3 is CASRGGAEFYGYTF. In DNA, the CDR3 is TGTGCCAGCAGAGGAGGTGCAGAGTTCTATGGCTACACCTTC.

The chain couples TRBV28 to TRBJ1-1, with 7 bases that match TRBD1. V lost 7 bases and J lost 7; bases outside the gene matches: 3. The germline V gene encodes CDR1 MDHEN and CDR2 SYDVKM. This CDR3 spans 11 amino acids. The CDR3 here is CASTQGNEAFF. The CDR3, as DNA: TGTGCCAGCACACAGGGGAATGAAGCTTTCTTT.